The clone carrying this T cell receptor beta chain was counted between two and nine times. Germline CDR1 reads SNHLY; CDR2 reads FYNNEI. V was pared by 10 bases and J by 6 bases, with 15 bases between. The CDR3 has 12 residues. This entry is derived from a study of CD8+CD57+ T cells in acquired aplastic anemia. Study as a whole: Mean read depth for CD4+ cells from healthy donors was 9 million to 13 million.

The study profiled TCR beta VDJ and CDR3 using genomic DNA as template. TCRdb reprocessed the reads via MiXCR and lists one record per CDR3 protein. The data hold about 110,000 distinct CDR3 sequences, with 51% observed a single time. The rearrangement joins TRBV2 to TRBJ1-1, with a tentative D call TRBD1 (5 bases). Sequencing was done on a sample of sorted CD4+, CD8+, or CD8+CD57+ T cells (not recorded which) from PBMCs. The clonotype originates from a human donor in good health, serving as a control. CDR3: CATVWDGPEAFF. The CDR3 bases are TGTGCCACCGTTTGGGACGGCCCTGAAGCTTTCTTT.